The 14 T cell receptor beta chains given below trace back to one sample, sequenced in a study of CD8 T cells in Susac syndrome. Random hexamers were used to reverse transcribe 0.5 to 1 ug of RNA. TCRdb reprocessed the immunoSEQ multiplex PCR reads via MiXCR and lists one record per CDR3 protein. This table has under 550,000 distinct CDR3 sequences, around 85% appearing once. Sample: CD8+ T cells from PBMCs. The receptors derive from a human donor with multiple sclerosis.

CDR3 protein: CASSIDRANEQYF. Here the CDR3 DNA reads TGTGCCAGTAGTATCGACAGGGCCAACGAGCAGTACTTC. The chain couples TRBV19 to TRBJ2-7; 7 positions agree with TRBD1. Trimming removed 3 bases from V and 5 bases from J; junction bases left unmatched: 4. The CDR3 has 13 amino acids. CDR1 and CDR2 from the germline V gene are LNHDA and SQIVND (reference sequence). Full variable domain (missing parts from reference TRBV19 and TRBJ2-7): DGGITQSPKYLFRKEGQNVTLSCEQNLNHDAMYWYRQDPGQGLRLIYYSQIVNDFQKGDIAEGYSVSREKKESFPLTVTSAQKNPTAFYLCASSIDRANEQYFGPGTRLTVT.

The chain links TRBV3-1 to TRBJ2-6; D remains unclear. Trimming cost V 0 bases and J 0 bases, with 9 bases left between them. CDR1 and CDR2 (germline): LGHDT, YNNKEL (reference sequence). CDR3 length: 17 residues. CDR3 nucleotide sequence: TGTGCCAGCAGCCAAGAGGGAAGCACCTCTGGGGCCAACGTCCTGACTTTC. This translates into CASSQEGSTSGANVLTF.

The chain combines TRBV28 with TRBJ2-7, with 8 bases identical to TRBD1. Trimming took 3 bases from V and 0 from J; bases not matched to a gene: 7. Germline V gene data show CDR1 as MDHEN and CDR2 as SYDVKM. The CDR3 loop spans 16 amino acids. The CDR3 DNA reads TGTGCCAGCAGTTTGGAAGACAGGGGTCCCTCCTACGAGCAGTACTTC. Residues: CASSLEDRGPSYEQYF.

The chain uses TRBV7-9 and TRBJ2-5; D unresolved. Between the trimmed V and J ends, which lost 1 base and 5 bases, there was a span of 14 bases. CDR1 is SEHNR and CDR2 is FQNEAQ in the germline V gene (reference sequence). CDR3 length equals 15 residues. The CDR3 loop reads CASSLEEDFGETQYF. The CDR3 coding sequence is TGTGCCAGCAGCTTAGAAGAAGACTTCGGGGAGACCCAGTACTTC.

The genes are TRBV29-1 and TRBJ1-2, with a possible D match to TRBD1 (5 bases). Germline loops: CDR1 SQVTM, CDR2 ANQGSEA. This CDR3 is built from 13 residues. The germline V and J ends were trimmed by 7 bases and 2 bases, with 14 bases remaining between them. This CDR3 reads CSARDALNYGYTF. The CDR3 coding sequence is TGCAGCGCTCGGGACGCCCTAAACTATGGCTACACCTTC.

The gene calls are TRBV6-1 and TRBJ2-1; weak D call: TRBD2 (5 bases). Trimming pared 7 bases from V and 9 bases from J, leaving 10 bases between. The germline gives CDR1 MNHNS, CDR2 SASEGT. This CDR3 is 11 amino acids long. CDR3 bases: TGTGCCAGCATCTACGCGGGTGAGCAGTTCTTC. Its translation: CASIYAGEQFF.

This chain connects TRBV4-2 to TRBJ2-7, with D possibly TRBD2 on 5 matching bases. V was pared by 3 bases and J by 3 bases, with 15 bases between. The CDR3 loop spans 15 amino acids. The germline gives CDR1 LGHNA, CDR2 YNFKEQ. The CDR3 coding sequence is TGTGCCAGCAGCCAGGGCTCCGGGATCTTCTACGAGCAGTACTTC. Translating it yields CASSQGSGIFYEQYF.

This clonotype was found once. The gene calls are TRBV3-1 and TRBJ2-1; 12 nucleotides align to TRBD2. Germline-derived CDR1 and CDR2 are LGHDT and YNNKEL (reference sequence). The CDR3 spans 17 residues. Losses at the gene ends were 1 base for V and 4 bases for J; bases not matched to a gene: 5. The CDR3 protein is CASSQVSSGRDYNEQFF. For the CDR3, the DNA is TGTGCCAGCAGCCAAGTGTCTAGCGGGAGGGATTACAATGAGCAGTTCTTC.

The CDR3 nucleotides are TGTGCCAGCAGCGGGGCGGTTGGAGGGCCTAATGAAAAACTGTTTTTT. Residues: CASSGAVGGPNEKLFF. The rearrangement joins TRBV7-9 to TRBJ1-4; D perhaps matches TRBD1 (5 bases). Trimming removed 5 bases at V and 3 bases at J, with 16 bases between. This CDR3 is built from 16 residues. Germline-derived CDR1 and CDR2 are SEHNR and FQNEAQ (reference sequence).

The rearrangement joins TRBV5-6 to TRBJ2-1; 9 bases agree with TRBD2. Germline V CDR1 and CDR2: SGHDT, YYEEEE. The CDR3 is made up of 16 amino acids. V lost 0 bases, J lost 5 bases, and 6 bases stayed unmatched. CDR3 protein: CASSLGLAGLNNEQFF. CDR3 nucleotide sequence: TGTGCCAGCAGCTTGGGTCTAGCGGGACTTAACAATGAGCAGTTCTTC.

This clonotype occurred a few times. The chain is built from TRBV6-1 and TRBJ2-3, with D tentatively TRBD1 (6 bases). The CDR3 runs to 15 residues. The germline V gene encodes CDR1 MNHNS and CDR2 SASEGT. V shed 7 bases and J shed 4 bases, with 18 bases lying between them. The CDR3 bases are TGTGCCAGCAACCCCGACAGGATTACGGCAGATACGCAGTATTTT. Translation: CASNPDRITADTQYF.

This clonotype was detected once. The chain recombines TRBV27 with TRBJ2-7, with no clear D. With 2 bases removed from V and 4 bases from J, the gap between germline ends came to 9 bases. Germline CDR1 and CDR2: MNHEY and SMNVEV (reference sequence). This CDR3 spans 13 amino acids. The CDR3 here is CASSLKDGYEQYF. In DNA, the CDR3 is TGTGCCAGCAGTTTAAAAGACGGGTACGAGCAGTACTTC.

The rearrangement uses TRBV7-9 and TRBJ1-2; D possibly corresponds to TRBD1 (5 bases). Trimming removed 4 bases at V and 0 bases at J, with 15 bases between. The CDR3 runs to 16 residues. Germline CDR1 SEHNR, CDR2 FQNEAQ (reference sequence). The CDR3 loop is CASSSGTEEANYGYTF. In nucleotides, the CDR3 is TGTGCCAGCAGCTCGGGGACCGAAGAAGCTAACTATGGCTACACCTTC.

V usage is TRBV7-9 and J usage is TRBJ2-5, with TRBD1 matching over 8 bases. Germline V CDR1 and CDR2: SEHNR, FQNEAQ (reference sequence). This CDR3 has 15 amino acids. The V gene end was trimmed by 4 bases and the J gene end by 2 bases; junction bases not matched to a gene: 6. CDR3 DNA sequence: TGTGCCAGCAGCTCTGGACAGGGAGTACAAGAGACCCAGTACTTC. This translates into CASSSGQGVQETQYF.